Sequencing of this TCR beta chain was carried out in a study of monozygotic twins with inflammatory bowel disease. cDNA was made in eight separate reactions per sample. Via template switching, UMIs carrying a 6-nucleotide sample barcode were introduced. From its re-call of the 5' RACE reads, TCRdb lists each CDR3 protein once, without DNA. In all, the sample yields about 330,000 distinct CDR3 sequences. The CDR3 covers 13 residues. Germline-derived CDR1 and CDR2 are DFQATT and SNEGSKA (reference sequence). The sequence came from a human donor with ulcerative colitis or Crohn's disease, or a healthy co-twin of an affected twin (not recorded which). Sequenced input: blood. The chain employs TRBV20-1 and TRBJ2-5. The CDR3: CRSSDSYQETQYF.